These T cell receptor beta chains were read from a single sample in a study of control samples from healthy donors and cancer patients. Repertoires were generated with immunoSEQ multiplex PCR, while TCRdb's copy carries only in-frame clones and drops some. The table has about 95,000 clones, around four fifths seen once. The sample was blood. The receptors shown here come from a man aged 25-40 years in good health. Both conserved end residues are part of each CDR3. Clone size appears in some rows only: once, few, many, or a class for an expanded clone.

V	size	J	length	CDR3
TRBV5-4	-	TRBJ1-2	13	CASSRGQVEGYTF
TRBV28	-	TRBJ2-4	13	CASSSGNRNIQYF
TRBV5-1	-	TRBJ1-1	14	CASSLGQGTSEAFF
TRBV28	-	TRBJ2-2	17	CASEPAGAGVPTGELFF
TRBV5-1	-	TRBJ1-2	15	CASSGEDRVIEGYTF
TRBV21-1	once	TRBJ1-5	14	CASSKAIGNQPQHF
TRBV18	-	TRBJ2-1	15	CASSQELYLANEQFF
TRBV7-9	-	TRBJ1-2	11	CASTGEYGYTF
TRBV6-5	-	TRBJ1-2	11	CATGSGYGYTF
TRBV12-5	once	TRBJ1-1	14	CASGRTGGSTEAFF
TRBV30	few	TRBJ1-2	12	CAWSVSGSGYTF
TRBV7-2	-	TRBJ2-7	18	CASSLAGTSGFRAYEQYF
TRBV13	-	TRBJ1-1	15	CASSLGDPGSTEAFF
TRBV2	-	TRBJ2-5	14	CASRSSTGFETQYF
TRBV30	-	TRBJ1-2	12	CAGDRGYYGYTF
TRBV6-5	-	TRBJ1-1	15	CASTVYSRAGTEAFF
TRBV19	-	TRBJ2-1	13	CASSISSGNEQFF
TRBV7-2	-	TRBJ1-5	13	CASSRDREQPQHF
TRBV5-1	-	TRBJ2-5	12	CASRGGQETQYF
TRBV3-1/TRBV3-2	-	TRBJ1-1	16	CASSQSPGGLNTEAFF
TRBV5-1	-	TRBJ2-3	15	CASSRVTRLTDTQYF
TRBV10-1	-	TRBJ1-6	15	CASSESAGGPSPLHF
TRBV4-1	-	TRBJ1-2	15	CASSQDDRGSDGYTF
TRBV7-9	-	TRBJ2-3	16	CASSLGTALRRGTQYF
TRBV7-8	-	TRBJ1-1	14	CASSLRTENTEAFF
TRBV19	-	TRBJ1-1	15	CASSIDLRGGTEAFF
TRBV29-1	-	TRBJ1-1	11	CSVAQTIEAFF
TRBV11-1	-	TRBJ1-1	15	CASSNRGVDSDEAFF
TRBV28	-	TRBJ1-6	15	CASSRQGASNSPLHF
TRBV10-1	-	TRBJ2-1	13	CASSVSKYNEQFF
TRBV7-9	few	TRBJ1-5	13	CASSLKGGQPQHF
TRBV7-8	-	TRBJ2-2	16	CASSLEKGGMVGELFF
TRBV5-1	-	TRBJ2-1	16	CASSSTDWTGLHEQFF
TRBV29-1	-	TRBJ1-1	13	CSVGGQLNTEAFF
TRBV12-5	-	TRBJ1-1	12	CASGTRQGKAFF